This T cell receptor (beta chain) is from a study of cytomegalovirus exposure and HLA in healthy donors. Study-wide results and limits: Differences between HLA loci emerged in a later analysis of TCR association rates, with DRB1 most and HLA-C fewest.

It was with 60 Vbeta and 13 Jbeta primers that the PCR ran. Only in-frame clones appear in the TCRdb table, and some are missing; sequencing was by immunoSEQ multiplex PCR. The sample yields 150,000 to 200,000 clones, roughly 9.4% seen once. This CDR3 has 16 residues. CDR1 is SEHNR, CDR2 FQNEAQ, per germline (reference sequence). V lost 0 bases and J 3 bases, leaving 14 bases between the germline ends. As concerns this clone: The target antigen is unknown.

Sequenced sample: PBMCs. This chain joins TRBV7-9 and TRBJ1-2; TRBD1 is a possible D gene (5 bases). The sequence derives from a woman aged 30 to 39 in good health and CMV-seropositive. This CDR3 is CASSLARGLGHYGYTF. The CDR3 bases are TGTGCCAGCAGCTTAGCGCGGGGGTTGGGGCACTATGGCTACACCTTC.